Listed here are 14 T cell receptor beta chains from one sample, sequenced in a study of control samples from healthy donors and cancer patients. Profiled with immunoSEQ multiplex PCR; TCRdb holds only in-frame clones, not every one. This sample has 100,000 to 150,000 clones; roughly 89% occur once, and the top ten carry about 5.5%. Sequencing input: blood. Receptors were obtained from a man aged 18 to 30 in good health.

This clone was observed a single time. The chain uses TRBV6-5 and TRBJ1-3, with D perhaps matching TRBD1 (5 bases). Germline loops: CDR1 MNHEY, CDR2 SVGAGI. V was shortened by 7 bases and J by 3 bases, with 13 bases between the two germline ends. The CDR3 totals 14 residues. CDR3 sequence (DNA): TGTGCCAGCAAAAGTGGGGGGATTGGAAACACCATATATTTT. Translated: CASKSGGIGNTIYF.

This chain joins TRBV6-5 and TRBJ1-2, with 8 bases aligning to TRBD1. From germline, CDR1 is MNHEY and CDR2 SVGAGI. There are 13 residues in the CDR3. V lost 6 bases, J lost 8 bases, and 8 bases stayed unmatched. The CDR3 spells CASRDREPRGYTF. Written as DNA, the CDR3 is TGTGCCAGCAGGGACAGGGAGCCGAGAGGCTACACCTTC.

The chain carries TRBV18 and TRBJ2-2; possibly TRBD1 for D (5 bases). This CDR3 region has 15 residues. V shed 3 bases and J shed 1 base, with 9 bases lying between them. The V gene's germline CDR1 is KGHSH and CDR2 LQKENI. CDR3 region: CASSPGQMNTGELFF. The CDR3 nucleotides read TGTGCCAGCTCACCGGGGCAGATGAACACCGGGGAGCTGTTTTTT.

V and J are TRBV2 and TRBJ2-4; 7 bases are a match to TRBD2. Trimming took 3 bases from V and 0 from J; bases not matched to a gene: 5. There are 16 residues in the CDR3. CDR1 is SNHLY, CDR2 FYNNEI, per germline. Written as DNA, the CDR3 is TGTGCCAGCAGTGACACAGCGGGGCTAGCCAAAAACATTCAGTACTTC. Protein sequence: CASSDTAGLAKNIQYF. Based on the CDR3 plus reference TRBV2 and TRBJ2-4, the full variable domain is EPEVTQTPSHQVTQMGQEVILRCVPISNHLYFYWYRQILGQKVEFLVSFYNNEISEKSEIFDDQFSVERPDGSNFTLKIRSTKLEDSAMYFCASSDTAGLAKNIQYFGAGTRLSVL.

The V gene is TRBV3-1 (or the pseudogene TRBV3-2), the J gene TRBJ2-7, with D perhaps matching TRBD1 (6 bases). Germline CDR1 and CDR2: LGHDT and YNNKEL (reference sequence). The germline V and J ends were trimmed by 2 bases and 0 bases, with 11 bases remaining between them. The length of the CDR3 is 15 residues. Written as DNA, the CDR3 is TGTGCCAGCAGCCAACAGGGGACATTCTCCTACGAGCAGTACTTC. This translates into CASSQQGTFSYEQYF.

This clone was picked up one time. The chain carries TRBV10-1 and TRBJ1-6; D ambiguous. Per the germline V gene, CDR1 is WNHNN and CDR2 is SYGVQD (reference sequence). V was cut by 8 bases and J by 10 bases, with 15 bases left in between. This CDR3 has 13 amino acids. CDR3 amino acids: CASLPGSQSPLHF. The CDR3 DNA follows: TGCGCCAGCCTCCCGGGGAGTCAATCACCCCTCCACTTT.

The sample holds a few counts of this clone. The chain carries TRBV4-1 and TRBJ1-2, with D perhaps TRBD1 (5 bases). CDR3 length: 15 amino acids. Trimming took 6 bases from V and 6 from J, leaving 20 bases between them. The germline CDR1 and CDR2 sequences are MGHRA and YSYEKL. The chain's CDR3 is CASSPLGGKRDGYTF. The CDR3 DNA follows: TGCGCCAGCAGTCCCCTTGGGGGTAAGAGGGATGGCTACACCTTC.

CDR3 sequence reads: CATSRVGTDQPQHF. Written as DNA, the CDR3 is TGTGCCACCAGCAGAGTGGGGACGGATCAGCCCCAGCATTTT. The chain is built from TRBV15 and TRBJ1-5; D is perhaps TRBD1 (5 bases). Trimming left V 1 base short and J 5 bases short, with 9 bases between. Germline V gene lookup returns CDR1 LNHNV and CDR2 YYDKDF (reference sequence). This CDR3 spans 14 amino acids.

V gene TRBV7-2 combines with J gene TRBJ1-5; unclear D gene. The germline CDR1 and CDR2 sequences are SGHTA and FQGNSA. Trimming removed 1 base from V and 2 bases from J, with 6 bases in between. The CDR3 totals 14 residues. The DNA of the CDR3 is TGTGCCAGCAGCTTAGTTTTTGGCAATCAGCCCCAGCATTTT. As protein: CASSLVFGNQPQHF.

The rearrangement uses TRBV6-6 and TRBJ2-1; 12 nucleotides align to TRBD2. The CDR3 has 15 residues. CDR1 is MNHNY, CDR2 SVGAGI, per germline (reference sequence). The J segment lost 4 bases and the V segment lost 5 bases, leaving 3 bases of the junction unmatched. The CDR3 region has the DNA TGTGCCAGCAGTCCTCTAGCGGGGGGGTACAATGAGCAGTTCTTC. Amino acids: CASSPLAGGYNEQFF.

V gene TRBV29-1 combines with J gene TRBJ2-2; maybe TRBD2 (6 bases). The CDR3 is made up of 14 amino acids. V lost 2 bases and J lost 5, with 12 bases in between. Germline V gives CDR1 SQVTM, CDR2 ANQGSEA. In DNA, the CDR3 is TGCAGCGTTGAACCCCCGGGGGATACCGGGGAGCTGTTTTTT. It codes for CSVEPPGDTGELFF.

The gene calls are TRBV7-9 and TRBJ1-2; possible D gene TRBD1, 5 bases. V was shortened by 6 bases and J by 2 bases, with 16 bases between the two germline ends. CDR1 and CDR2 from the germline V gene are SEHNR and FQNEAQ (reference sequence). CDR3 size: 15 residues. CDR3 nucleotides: TGTGCCAGCAGTTTTGGGGGTAGCTTCAACTATGGCTACACCTTC. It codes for CASSFGGSFNYGYTF.

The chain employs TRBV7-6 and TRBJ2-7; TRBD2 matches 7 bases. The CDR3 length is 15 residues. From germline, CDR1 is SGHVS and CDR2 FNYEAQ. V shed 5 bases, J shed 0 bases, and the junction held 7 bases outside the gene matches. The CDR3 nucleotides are TGTGCCAGCAGCCGGGGCGGGGGTAGCTCCTACGAGCAGTACTTC. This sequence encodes CASSRGGGSSYEQYF.

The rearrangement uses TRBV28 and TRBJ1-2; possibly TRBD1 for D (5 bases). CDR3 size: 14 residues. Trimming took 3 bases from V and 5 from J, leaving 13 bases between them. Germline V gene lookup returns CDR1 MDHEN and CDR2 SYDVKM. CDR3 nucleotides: TGTGCCAGCAGTTTGAGGGGATGGGTTTATGGCTACACCTTC. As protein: CASSLRGWVYGYTF.